Listed here are 8 T cell receptor beta chains from one sample, sequenced in a study of regulatory T cells in long-lasting Graves disease. Assembly of TCR beta libraries relied on iRepertoire HTBI primers together with Arm-PCR of CDR3 regions. TCRdb ran MiXCR on the multiplex PCR reads and lists one entry per CDR3 protein. The sample yields 350,000 to 550,000 distinct CDR3 sequences, 15% seen once. Documented time point: newly diagnosed GD, antithyroid drugs for less than 3 months. Preparation of the TCR library used RNA extracted from PBMCs. This sample was also put to use in a study of T cells in Graves' hyperthyroidism and ophthalmopathy.

This specimen consisted of peripheral blood mononuclear cells (PBMCs), obtained at new diagnosis, from a patient treated with antithyroid drugs. The receptors shown here come from a young woman with Graves disease.

This clonotype was observed at least ten times. This rearrangement joins TRBV30 to TRBJ1-2; TRBD1 might be the D (5 bases). V was trimmed by 5 bases and J by 4 bases, leaving 17 bases between them. This CDR3 has 14 residues. Germline V gene lookup returns CDR1 GTSNPN and CDR2 SVGIG (reference sequence). CDR3 region: CAWDSTGTAYGYTF. CDR3 DNA sequence: TGTGCCTGGGATTCGACCGGGACTGCCTATGGCTACACCTTC.

This chain links TRBV27 with TRBJ1-2; 7 nucleotides line up with TRBD1. There are 17 residues in the CDR3. Germline CDR1 reads MNHEY; CDR2 reads SMNVEV (reference sequence). V lost 2 bases, J lost 4 bases, and 13 bases stayed unmatched. The chain's CDR3 is CASSLTLTGALFYGYTF. The DNA of the CDR3 is TGTGCCAGCAGTTTAACCCTCACAGGGGCCCTTTTCTATGGCTACACCTTC.

This clonotype was counted at least ten times. The V and J genes are TRBV20-1 and TRBJ2-7; no clear D gene. The CDR3 is made up of 13 amino acids. Germline lookup yields CDR1 DFQATT and CDR2 SNEGSKA (reference sequence). The V gene lost 3 bases and the J gene lost 2 bases, with 11 bases spanning the gap. CDR3 amino acids: CSASGPTAYEQYF. The CDR3 DNA follows: TGCAGTGCTAGCGGGCCCACGGCCTACGAGCAGTACTTC.

The rearrangement joins TRBV6-2 or TRBV6-3 to TRBJ2-1, with TRBD2 matching over 10 bases. The germline V gene has CDR1 MNHEY and CDR2 SVGEGT. The trim removed 5 bases at V and 8 bases at J, leaving 9 bases unmatched. The CDR3 runs 15 residues. The CDR3 is CASSGEPSGSHEQFF. As DNA, the CDR3 is TGTGCCAGCAGTGGTGAGCCTAGCGGGAGTCATGAGCAGTTCTTC.

The table lists this clonotype with many counts. J is TRBJ1-2 and V is TRBV7-2; unclear D gene. Germline loops: CDR1 SGHTA, CDR2 FQGNSA. Trimming removed 2 bases from V and 2 bases from J, with 9 bases in between. The CDR3 length is 14 residues. In nucleotides, the CDR3 is TGTGCCAGCAGCTTAATAAGCCTAAACTATGGCTACACCTTC. Its protein is CASSLISLNYGYTF.

The DNA of the CDR3 is TGTGCCACCAGTGATGGGGAGGGATGGCAGACCCAGTACTTC. This gives the protein CATSDGEGWQTQYF. The chain combines TRBV24-1 with TRBJ2-5; 7 positions match TRBD2. CDR3 length: 14 amino acids. CDR1 is KGHDR, CDR2 SFDVKD, per germline. V lost 3 bases to trimming and J lost 6 bases; unmatched junction nucleotides: 6.

With respect to this clonotype: A read error likely explains this, since a far larger clone differs by one base. The chain employs TRBV28 and TRBJ2-1, with D tentatively TRBD2 (5 bases). The CDR3 has 16 amino acids. Germline CDR1 and CDR2: MDHEN and SYDVKM. The V and J ends lost 3 bases and 10 bases respectively, with 22 bases between them. This CDR3 is CASSFSGEEYFYEQFF. The CDR3 region has the DNA TGTGCCAGCAGTTTCAGCGGAGAGGAGTATTTCTACGAGCAGTTCTTC.

The chain links TRBV29-1 to TRBJ2-1, with 7 bases identical to TRBD2. The CDR3 extends over 14 amino acids. Unmatched junction bases numbered 6, after V lost 3 bases and J lost 4 bases. The germline V gene has CDR1 SQVTM and CDR2 ANQGSEA. CDR3 residues: CSVDFRGSYNEQFF. The CDR3 coding sequence is TGCAGCGTTGATTTCCGCGGGAGTTACAATGAGCAGTTCTTC.